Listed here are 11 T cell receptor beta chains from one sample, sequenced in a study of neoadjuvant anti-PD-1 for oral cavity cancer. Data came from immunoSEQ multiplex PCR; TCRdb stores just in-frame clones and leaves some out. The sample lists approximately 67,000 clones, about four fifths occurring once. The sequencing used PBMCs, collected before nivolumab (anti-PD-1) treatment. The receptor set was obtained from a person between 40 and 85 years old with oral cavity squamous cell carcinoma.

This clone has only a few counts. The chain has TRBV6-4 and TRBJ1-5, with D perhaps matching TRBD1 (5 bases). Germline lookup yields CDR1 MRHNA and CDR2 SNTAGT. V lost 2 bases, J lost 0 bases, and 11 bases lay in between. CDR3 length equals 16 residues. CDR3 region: CASSDKGPNSNQPQHF. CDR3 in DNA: TGTGCCAGCAGTGACAAGGGACCGAATAGCAATCAGCCCCAGCATTTT.

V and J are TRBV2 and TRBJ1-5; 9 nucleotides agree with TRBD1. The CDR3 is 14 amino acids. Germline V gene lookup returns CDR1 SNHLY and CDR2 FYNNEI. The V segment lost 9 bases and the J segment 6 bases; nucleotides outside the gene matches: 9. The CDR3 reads CASCGQGSRQPQHF. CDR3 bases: TGTGCCAGTTGCGGACAGGGGAGTCGTCAGCCCCAGCATTTT.

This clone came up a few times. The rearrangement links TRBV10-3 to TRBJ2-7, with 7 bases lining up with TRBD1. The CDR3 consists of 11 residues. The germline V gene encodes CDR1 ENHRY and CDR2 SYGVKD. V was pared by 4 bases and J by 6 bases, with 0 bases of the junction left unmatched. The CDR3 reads CAISGQGEQYF. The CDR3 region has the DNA TGTGCCATCAGTGGACAGGGCGAGCAGTACTTC.

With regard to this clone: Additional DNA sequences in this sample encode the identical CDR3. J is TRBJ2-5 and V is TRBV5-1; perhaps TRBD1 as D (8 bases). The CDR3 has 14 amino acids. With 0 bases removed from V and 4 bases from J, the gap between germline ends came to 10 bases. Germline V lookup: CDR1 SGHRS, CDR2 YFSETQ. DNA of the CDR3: TGCGCCAGCAGCTTGGACAGGGGGGGAGAGACCCAGTACTTC. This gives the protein CASSLDRGGETQYF.

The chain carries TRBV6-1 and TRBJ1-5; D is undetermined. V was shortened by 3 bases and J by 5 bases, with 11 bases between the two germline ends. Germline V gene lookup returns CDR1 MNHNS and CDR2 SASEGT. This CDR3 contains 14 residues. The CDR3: CASSEQVGDQPQHF. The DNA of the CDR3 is TGTGCCAGCAGTGAGCAGGTCGGGGATCAGCCCCAGCATTTT.

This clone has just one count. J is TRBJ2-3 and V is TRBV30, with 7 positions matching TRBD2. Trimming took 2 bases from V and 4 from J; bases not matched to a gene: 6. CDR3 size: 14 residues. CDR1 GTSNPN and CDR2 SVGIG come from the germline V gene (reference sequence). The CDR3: CAWSYGLESDTQYF. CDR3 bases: TGTGCCTGGAGTTATGGACTAGAATCAGATACGCAGTATTTT.

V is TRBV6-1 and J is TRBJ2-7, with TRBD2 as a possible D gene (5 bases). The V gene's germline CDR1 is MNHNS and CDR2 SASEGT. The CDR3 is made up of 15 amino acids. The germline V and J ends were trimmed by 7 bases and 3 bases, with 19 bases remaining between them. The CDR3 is CASIGPRLASYEQYF. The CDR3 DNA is TGTGCCAGCATCGGTCCCCGGCTAGCCAGCTACGAGCAGTACTTC.

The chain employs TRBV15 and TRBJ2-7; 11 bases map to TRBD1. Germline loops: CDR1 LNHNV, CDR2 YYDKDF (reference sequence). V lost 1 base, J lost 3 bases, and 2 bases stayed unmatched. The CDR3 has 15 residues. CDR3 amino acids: CATSRGGTGGYEQYF. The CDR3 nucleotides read TGTGCCACCAGCAGAGGAGGGACAGGGGGCTACGAGCAGTACTTC.

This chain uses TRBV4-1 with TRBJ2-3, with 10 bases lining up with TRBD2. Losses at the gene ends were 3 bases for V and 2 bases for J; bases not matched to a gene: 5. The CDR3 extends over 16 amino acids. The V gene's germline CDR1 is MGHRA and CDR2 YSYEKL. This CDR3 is CASSQPLAGDTDTQYF. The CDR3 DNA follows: TGCGCCAGCAGCCAGCCGCTAGCGGGGGACACAGATACGCAGTATTTT.

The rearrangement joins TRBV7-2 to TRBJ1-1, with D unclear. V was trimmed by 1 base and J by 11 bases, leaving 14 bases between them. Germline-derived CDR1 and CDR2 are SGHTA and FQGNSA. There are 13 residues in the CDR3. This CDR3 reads CASSLEWGQRAFF. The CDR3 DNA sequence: TGTGCCAGCAGCTTAGAATGGGGTCAGAGGGCTTTCTTT. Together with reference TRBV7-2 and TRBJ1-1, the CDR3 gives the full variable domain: GAGVSQSPSNKVTEKGKDVELRCDPISGHTALYWYRQSLGQGLEFLIYFQGNSAPDKSGLPSDRFSAERTGGSVSTLTIQRTQQEDSAVYLCASSLEWGQRAFFGQGTRLTVV.

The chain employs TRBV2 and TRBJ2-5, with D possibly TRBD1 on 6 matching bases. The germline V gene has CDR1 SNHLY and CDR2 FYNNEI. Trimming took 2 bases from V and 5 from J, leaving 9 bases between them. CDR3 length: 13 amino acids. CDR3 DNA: TGTGCCAGCAGTGAACCAACAGGGGAGACCCAGTACTTC. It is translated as CASSEPTGETQYF.